The T cell receptor (beta chain) described here comes from a study of cytomegalovirus exposure and HLA in healthy donors. PCR was performed using 60 Vbeta and 13 Jbeta primers. Using immunoSEQ multiplex PCR, the repertoire was profiled, and TCRdb retains in-frame clones only, with some absent. Of a few hundred thousand clones detected, around 81% appear once; the ten largest clones hold 9.5% to 13%. V lost 0 bases and J 5 bases, leaving 10 bases between the germline ends. CDR1 is SGHTA and CDR2 is FQGNSA in the germline V gene. The CDR3 runs 15 residues. To note about this clone: Other DNA sequences in the sample encode the same CDR3.

Sequenced sample: PBMCs. The clonotype was recovered from a woman aged 45-60 years in good health and CMV-seropositive. The rearrangement joins TRBV7-2 to TRBJ1-4; the D gene is possibly TRBD1 (6 bases). CDR3 residues: CASSLAGTLNEKLFF. In DNA form, the CDR3 reads TGTGCCAGCAGCTTAGCCGGGACACTAAATGAAAAACTGTTTTTT.